The present T cell receptor (beta chain) was sequenced within a study of blood T cell repertoires in COVID-19. Study-wide background: T cells, B-cell-depleted T cells, or PBMCs supplied cDNA or gDNA.

TCRdb's table, derived via immunoSEQ multiplex PCR, lists solely in-frame clones and lacks some. Of hundreds of thousands of clones detected, approximately 90% appear once; the ten largest clones hold 2% to 3%. V was cut by 5 bases and J by 0 bases, with 14 bases left in between. The CDR3 covers 15 residues. Input material: PBMCs or T cells enriched from blood (not recorded which). The V gene is TRBV5-3, the J gene TRBJ2-5; D may be TRBD2 (5 bases). TRBV5-3 is filed as an ORF, its function uncertain. The source of this sequence is a woman under 30 who had recovered from COVID-19. As DNA, the CDR3 is TGTGCCAGAAGACAACGGACGGGGTACCAAGAGACCCAGTACTTC. The encoded protein is CARRQRTGYQETQYF.